The rows below give T cell receptor beta chains drawn from one sample of a study of blood T cell repertoires in COVID-19. Clones were read by immunoSEQ multiplex PCR, and TCRdb kept only the in-frame ones, dropping some. The sample holds about 150,000 clones, roughly 85% seen once. Sequenced input: PBMCs or T cells enriched from blood (not recorded which). These receptors were taken from a woman aged 70-85 years in a cohort exposed to, infected with or recovered from COVID-19 (not recorded which). Each CDR3 is given with its conserved first and last residue. The D gene is left open where the match is weak. Size is omitted from some rows. Given values are once, few, many or a class for expanded clones.

19,TRBV5-6,NA,TRBJ2-3,TRBD2,TGTGCCAGCAGCTTGTTGATGAGGGGGTCGCGGGAGGGTAAGGATACGCAGTATTTT,CASSLLMRGSREGKDTQYF
17,TRBV9,NA,TRBJ2-1,TRBD1,TGTGCCAGCAGCCCCTCCGAAACAGGGGTCCTTACGAGAGCGCAGTTCTTC,CASSPSETGVLTRAQFF
13,TRBV7-9,NA,TRBJ1-2,NA,TGTGCCAGCAGCTTTAGTGGACAACAATCCTACACCTTC,CASSFSGQQSYTF
13,TRBV29-1,NA,TRBJ2-3,NA,TGCAGCGTTGAAGACGGGAGTTTAGATACGCAGTATTTT,CSVEDGSLDTQYF
14,TRBV30,NA,TRBJ1-3,NA,TGTGCCTGGAGCTTAGCAGTCTCTGGAAACACCATATATTTT,CAWSLAVSGNTIYF
17,TRBV28,NA,TRBJ2-1,TRBD2,TGTGCCAGCAGCCCCGCTCCCGGACTAGCGGGAGACAATGAGCAGTTCTTC,CASSPAPGLAGDNEQFF
15,TRBV11-2,NA,TRBJ2-3,NA,TGTGCCAGCAGCTCTAGGACAAGCCTCACAGATACGCAGTATTTT,CASSSRTSLTDTQYF
16,TRBV18,once,TRBJ1-3,TRBD1,TGTGCCAGCTCACCTACCGGGACAGGGTCTGGAAACACCATATATTTT,CASSPTGTGSGNTIYF
15,TRBV6-5,NA,TRBJ1-5,NA,TGTGCCAGCAGCCCCTGGGGGGGGGCTGGGCAGCCCCAGCATTTT,CASSPWGGAGQPQHF
16,TRBV5-6,NA,TRBJ2-2,NA,TGTGCCAGCAGCTCGTCCGGGACTTGGGAGACCGGGGAGCTGTTTTTT,CASSSSGTWETGELFF
15,TRBV5-4,few,TRBJ1-1,NA,TGTGCCAGCAGCTTCGGGGGGTCGATGAACACTGAAGCTTTCTTT,CASSFGGSMNTEAFF
13,TRBV20-1,NA,TRBJ1-4,NA,TGCAGTGCTAGTAACACATTGAATGAAAAACTGTTTTTT,CSASNTLNEKLFF
13,TRBV2,NA,TRBJ1-2,TRBD1,TGTGCCAGCAGGGACAGGTCCCCCTACGGCTACACCTTC,CASRDRSPYGYTF
12,TRBV24-1,NA,TRBJ2-7,TRBD1,TGTGCCACCCCTCGTCTCCCGGGACAGGGGTACTTC,CATPRLPGQGYF
13,TRBV27,NA,TRBJ1-2,TRBD1,TGTGCCAGCAGCGGGACAGGGGAGCGCGGCTACACCTTC,CASSGTGERGYTF
13,TRBV7-9,NA,TRBJ2-5,NA,TGTGCCAGCAGCAGAACTAGCATTGAGACCCAGTACTTC,CASSRTSIETQYF
15,TRBV3-1/TRBV3-2,few,TRBJ1-5,NA,TGTGCCAGCAGCCAGGACGCGTCGGGGGGTCAGCCCCAGCATTTT,CASSQDASGGQPQHF
14,TRBV11-2,NA,TRBJ1-1,TRBD1,TGTGCCAGCAGCTCCCGGGACAGGAACACTGAAGCTTTCTTT,CASSSRDRNTEAFF
13,TRBV10-3,few,TRBJ2-7,TRBD2,TGTGCCATCCGACTAGCGGGGGCCTACGAGCAGTACTTC,CAIRLAGAYEQYF
14,TRBV5-1,NA,TRBJ1-2,NA,TGCGCCAGCAGCTCTAACAGGGTCGGCTATGGCTACACCTTC,CASSSNRVGYGYTF
15,TRBV14,few,TRBJ1-5,NA,TGTGCCAGCAGCCCGTCCGGTTCCCTCAATCAGCCCCAGCATTTT,CASSPSGSLNQPQHF
15,TRBV6-5,NA,TRBJ1-6,TRBD1,TGTGCCAGCAGCGACAGGGGAGGCTATAATTCACCCCTCCACTTT,CASSDRGGYNSPLHF
13,TRBV12-5,NA,TRBJ1-6,NA,TGTGCTAGTGGTTTGGAGGCGGATTCACCCCTCCACTTT,CASGLEADSPLHF
15,TRBV6-1,NA,TRBJ1-5,NA,TGTGCCAGCAGTGAGGCGGCCGTTAGGGGTCAGCCCCAGCATTTT,CASSEAAVRGQPQHF
15,TRBV7-9,NA,TRBJ1-3,NA,TGTGCCAGCAGCCCAGGGTCTCGCGCTGGAAACACCATATATTTT,CASSPGSRAGNTIYF
17,TRBV3-1/TRBV3-2,NA,TRBJ1-5,NA,TGTGCCAGCAGCCATGAGACCGGGACACTGGGCCGATGGCCCCAGCATTTT,CASSHETGTLGRWPQHF
14,TRBV6-6,NA,TRBJ1-6,TRBD1,TGTGCCAGCAGTTACCGACAGGGGGTTCAGGTCCTCCACTTT,CASSYRQGVQVLHF